These 32 T cell receptor beta chains came from one sample sequenced in a study of blood T cell repertoires in COVID-19. TCRdb keeps only in-frame clones here, not all; method: immunoSEQ multiplex PCR. The top ten hold approximately 12% of the sample, which has about 280,000 clones, approximately 89% seen once. The specimen sequenced was peripheral blood. All receptors come from a woman under 40 with COVID-19, enrolled during active disease.

The chain carries TRBV25-1 and TRBJ1-6; tentatively, D is TRBD1 (6 bases). V lost 1 base to trimming and J lost 7 bases, with 11 bases between them. CDR3 length: 15 residues. From germline, CDR1 is MGHDK and CDR2 SYGVNS. The CDR3 is CASSEWAGENSPLHF. The DNA of the CDR3 is TGTGCCAGCAGTGAATGGGCAGGGGAAAATTCACCCCTCCACTTT.

The rearrangement links TRBV5-1 to TRBJ2-7, with a possible D match to TRBD1 (5 bases). Trimming stripped 0 bases from V and 4 bases from J, with 14 bases between. This CDR3 region has 15 residues. Germline V lookup: CDR1 SGHRS, CDR2 YFSETQ. CDR3 nucleotide sequence: TGCGCCAGCAGCTTGGGGGGCGCCTCCTCTTACGAGCAGTACTTC. It is translated as CASSLGGASSYEQYF.

This rearrangement joins TRBV6-4 to TRBJ1-5, with TRBD1 matching 9 bases. The CDR3 extends over 18 amino acids. Germline assignment: CDR1 MRHNA and CDR2 SNTAGT. Trimming removed 7 bases from V and 0 bases from J; junction bases left unmatched: 13. CDR3 in DNA: TGTGCCAGCAAACCGGGACAGGGCCCCCGATATAGCAATCAGCCCCAGCATTTT. Translation: CASKPGQGPRYSNQPQHF.

The chain combines TRBV28 with TRBJ1-2, with a tentative D call TRBD1 (6 bases). CDR1 MDHEN and CDR2 SYDVKM come from the germline V gene. V lost 2 bases, J lost 3 bases, and 22 bases lay in between. This CDR3 has 18 residues. The CDR3 DNA sequence: TGTGCCAGCAGTTTAGCTCTACTAACAGGGCCCTGGGACTATGGCTACACCTTC. The encoded protein is CASSLALLTGPWDYGYTF.

The chain employs TRBV12-3 or TRBV12-4 and TRBJ2-1, with TRBD2 as a possible D gene (6 bases). V lost 7 bases and J lost 12, with 16 bases in between. The CDR3 covers 12 residues. The CDR3 here is CASNNPGLSQFF. The DNA of the CDR3 is TGTGCCAGCAACAACCCGGGACTCTCGCAGTTCTTC.

The chain has TRBV6-6 and TRBJ2-1; tentative D call: TRBD2 (6 bases). The CDR3 loop spans 13 amino acids. CDR1 is MNHNY and CDR2 is SVGAGI in the germline V gene (reference sequence). V was pared by 5 bases and J by 6 bases, with 11 bases between. CDR3 in amino acids: CASSPPTSNEQFF. CDR3 sequence (DNA): TGTGCCAGCAGTCCCCCGACTAGCAATGAGCAGTTCTTC.

V gene TRBV18 combines with J gene TRBJ1-2; no definite D call. CDR3 length equals 12 residues. The germline V gene has CDR1 KGHSH and CDR2 LQKENI. The V and J ends lost 0 bases and 8 bases respectively, with 7 bases between them. In DNA, the CDR3 is TGTGCCAGCTCACCACCCTCCGTGGGCTACACCTTC. Its protein is CASSPPSVGYTF.

This sequence joins TRBV28 and TRBJ2-1; 8 bases map to TRBD2. This CDR3 spans 16 amino acids. The germline V gene has CDR1 MDHEN and CDR2 SYDVKM. The V gene end was trimmed by 2 bases and the J gene end by 6 bases; junction bases not matched to a gene: 9. Here the CDR3 reads CASSLIGVAGINEQFF. CDR3 in DNA: TGTGCCAGCAGTTTAATAGGGGTAGCGGGGATCAATGAGCAGTTCTTC.

The chain recombines TRBV7-8 with TRBJ2-7, with D possibly matching TRBD2 (6 bases). Trimming took 1 base from V and 3 from J, leaving 13 bases between them. The CDR3 has 15 amino acids. In germline, CDR1 is SGHVS, CDR2 FQNEAQ. The CDR3 protein is CASSLEGTASYEQYF. The CDR3, as DNA: TGTGCCAGCAGCTTAGAAGGGACTGCTAGCTACGAGCAGTACTTC.

V and J are TRBV18 and TRBJ1-1; no firm D call. Deletions cut 5 bases from V and 0 bases from J, with 7 bases between. The CDR3 sequence is 13 residues long. Germline-derived CDR1 and CDR2 are KGHSH and LQKENI. The CDR3 here is CASSDGMNTEAFF. The DNA for the CDR3 is TGTGCCAGCTCAGACGGGATGAACACTGAAGCTTTCTTT.

V and J are TRBV6-2 or TRBV6-3 and TRBJ2-1, with a tentative D call TRBD2 (7 bases). CDR3 length: 16 amino acids. Germline assignment: CDR1 MNHEY and CDR2 SVGEGT. V was pared by 6 bases and J by 8 bases, with 23 bases between. The CDR3 region has the DNA TGTGCCAGCAGCCTCCTTGGGGGGGGCCCCCTCGATGAGCAGTTCTTC. It is translated as CASSLLGGGPLDEQFF.

This chain joins TRBV27 and TRBJ2-1; D perhaps matches TRBD1 (7 bases). The CDR3 has 15 residues. V was shortened by 2 bases and J by 5 bases, with 13 bases between the two germline ends. Germline assignment: CDR1 MNHEY and CDR2 SMNVEV (reference sequence). The CDR3 is CASSLRGTANNEQFF. The CDR3 DNA sequence: TGTGCCAGCAGTTTACGCGGGACAGCAAACAATGAGCAGTTCTTC.

The chain links TRBV18 to TRBJ1-2, with no clear D. CDR3 length equals 14 residues. CDR1 KGHSH and CDR2 LQKENI come from the germline V gene. The V gene lost 2 bases and the J gene lost 3 bases, with 10 bases spanning the gap. The CDR3 sequence: CASSPVREDYGYTF. The CDR3 DNA sequence: TGTGCCAGCTCACCAGTCCGGGAAGACTATGGCTACACCTTC.

This clone was counted a few times. The rearrangement links TRBV21-1 to TRBJ2-3; no check of the table's D call, TRBD2, against the DNA was made. TRBV21-1 is annotated as a pseudogene. The CDR3 length is 17 residues. CDR3 nucleotide sequence: TGTGCCAGCAGCCCCAACGCAGCCCTGCCCCCCGGGGATACGCAGTATTTT. Amino acid sequence: CASSPNAALPPGDTQYF.

This clone was seen once. This chain links TRBV7-9 with TRBJ1-1, with 7 bases that match TRBD1. V lost 1 base to trimming and J lost 5 bases; unmatched junction nucleotides: 4. CDR1 and CDR2 (germline): SEHNR, FQNEAQ (reference sequence). The CDR3 runs to 14 residues. The CDR3 DNA sequence: TGTGCCAGCAGCTTAGGACAGGGACTGACTGAAGCTTTCTTT. Amino acids: CASSLGQGLTEAFF.

The V gene is TRBV6-6, the J gene TRBJ1-2, with a tentative D call TRBD1 (5 bases). The germline V gene has CDR1 MNHNY and CDR2 SVGAGI (reference sequence). The CDR3 spans 12 residues. V gave up 6 bases and J gave up 4 bases, with 9 bases separating them. CDR3 residues: CASRPGRYGYTF. CDR3 DNA sequence: TGTGCCAGCAGGCCAGGGCGCTATGGCTACACCTTC.

The chain joins TRBV11-3 to TRBJ2-5, with D possibly being TRBD2 (6 bases). This CDR3 region has 17 residues. The V and J ends lost 3 bases and 4 bases respectively, with 21 bases between them. Germline V gene data show CDR1 as SGHNT and CDR2 as YENEEA. The CDR3 is CASSFRNRRAGRETQYF. The DNA of the CDR3 is TGTGCCAGCAGCTTTAGAAATCGGAGGGCGGGTAGAGAGACCCAGTACTTC. The entire variable domain, with the rest obtained from reference TRBV11-3 and TRBJ2-5, is as follows: EAGVVQSPRYKIIEKKQPVAFWCNPISGHNTLYWYLQNLGQGPELLIRYENEEAVDDSQLPKDRFSAERLKGVDSTLKIQPAELGDSAVYLCASSFRNRRAGRETQYFGPGTRLLVL.

This chain connects TRBV27 to TRBJ1-5; a weak D match, TRBD1 (5 bases). Deletions cut 6 bases from V and 4 bases from J, with 10 bases between. The CDR3 runs 13 residues. Germline V lookup: CDR1 MNHEY, CDR2 SMNVEV (reference sequence). The CDR3 protein is CASSQGWNQPQHF. The CDR3 bases are TGTGCCAGCAGCCAGGGTTGGAATCAGCCCCAGCATTTT.

The chain joins TRBV5-1 to TRBJ2-3, with TRBD1 as a possible D gene (5 bases). Trimming removed 7 bases from V and 3 bases from J, with 15 bases in between. This CDR3 contains 14 residues. Germline V CDR1 and CDR2: SGHRS, YFSETQ. The chain's CDR3 is CASGGAKMTDTQYF. CDR3 nucleotides: TGCGCCAGCGGTGGGGCCAAGATGACAGATACGCAGTATTTT.

This rearrangement joins TRBV10-3 to TRBJ1-1; D unclear. The CDR3 sequence is 15 residues long. From germline, CDR1 is ENHRY and CDR2 SYGVKD. V was pared by 4 bases and J by 4 bases, with 16 bases between. The CDR3 nucleotides are TGTGCCATCAGTGGACTACATGGGCGGTCCACTGAAGCTTTCTTT. Amino acids: CAISGLHGRSTEAFF.

The chain has TRBV7-8 and TRBJ1-2, with D perhaps TRBD1 (5 bases). The CDR3 totals 12 residues. CDR1 is SGHVS and CDR2 is FQNEAQ in the germline V gene. V lost 1 base and J lost 8, with 8 bases in between. CDR3 bases: TGTGCCAGCAGCTTAGGCGGGGGGGGCTACACCTTC. This gives the protein CASSLGGGGYTF.

This clone was found once. The V call is TRBV27, the J call TRBJ2-2, with 12 bases identical to TRBD2. This CDR3 has 17 residues. J lost 7 bases, V lost 2 bases, and 8 bases had no gene match. Germline values: CDR1 MNHEY, CDR2 SMNVEV (reference sequence). The CDR3 DNA follows: TGTGCCAGCAGTTTACGGTTGGGACTAGCGGGTGGCGGGGAGCTGTTTTTT. Translation: CASSLRLGLAGGGELFF.

The genes are TRBV28 and TRBJ1-5, with D possibly TRBD1 on 5 matching bases. CDR1 and CDR2 from the germline V gene are MDHEN and SYDVKM. The V end lost 6 bases, the J end lost 4 bases, and 16 bases lay between the germline ends. This CDR3 is 15 amino acids long. DNA for the CDR3: TGTGCCAGCAGCCCCCCCAGGGTCACTAATCAGCCCCAGCATTTT. Protein sequence: CASSPPRVTNQPQHF.

The chain joins TRBV7-8 to TRBJ2-1; no definite D call. The germline V and J ends were trimmed by 2 bases and 0 bases, with 14 bases remaining between them. Per germline, CDR1 SGHVS and CDR2 FQNEAQ. The CDR3 totals 17 residues. CDR3 in DNA: TGTGCCAGCAGCTTATCGGGTAGGCATTTCTCCTACAATGAGCAGTTCTTC. Its translation: CASSLSGRHFSYNEQFF.

This sequence joins TRBV7-9 and TRBJ2-1, with 8 bases aligning to TRBD1. V gave up 5 bases and J gave up 8 bases; unmatched junction bases: 8. The CDR3 consists of 14 residues. Looked up from germline, CDR1 is SEHNR and CDR2 is FQNEAQ (reference sequence). CDR3 loop: CASSTWTGMDEQFF. The CDR3 nucleotides read TGTGCCAGCAGCACTTGGACAGGGATGGATGAGCAGTTCTTC.

The chain uses TRBV4-1 and TRBJ1-3; D ambiguous. V was cut by 1 base and J by 4 bases, with 5 bases left in between. The CDR3 has 13 residues. Looked up from germline, CDR1 is MGHRA and CDR2 is YSYEKL. CDR3 protein: CASSQVRGNTIYF. CDR3 DNA sequence: TGCGCCAGCAGCCAAGTTCGGGGAAACACCATATATTTT.

The genes are TRBV27 and TRBJ2-3; unclear D gene. Trimming stripped 0 bases from V and 2 bases from J, with 3 bases between. CDR3 size: 13 residues. The germline V gene has CDR1 MNHEY and CDR2 SMNVEV (reference sequence). The CDR3 DNA reads TGTGCCAGCAGTTTATCCATCACAGATACGCAGTATTTT. Translation: CASSLSITDTQYF.

This chain links TRBV21-1 with TRBJ1-5; TRBD1, the table's D call, lacks a check against the DNA. TRBV21-1 is reported as a pseudogene. The CDR3 has 17 amino acids. Here the CDR3 reads CASTSDRVDSSNQPQHF. For the CDR3, the DNA is TGTGCCAGCACCTCGGACAGGGTCGACTCTAGCAATCAGCCCCAGCATTTT.

This clone appeared a single time. The identical CDR3 is also encoded by other nucleotide sequences in the sample. The rearrangement uses TRBV5-1 and TRBJ1-4; 8 bases line up with TRBD1. In germline, CDR1 is SGHRS, CDR2 YFSETQ. The CDR3 length is 14 residues. Trimming removed 4 bases from V and 8 bases from J; junction bases left unmatched: 7. The CDR3 protein is CASSLGQGWEKLFF. For the CDR3, the DNA is TGCGCCAGCAGCCTCGGACAGGGCTGGGAAAAACTGTTTTTT.

The chain links TRBV9 to TRBJ2-2; D unclear. Trimming stripped 5 bases from V and 5 bases from J, with 10 bases between. The CDR3 contains 13 residues. Per germline, CDR1 SGDLS and CDR2 YYNGEE. CDR3 sequence reads: CASRFRETGELFF. CDR3 DNA sequence: TGTGCCAGCAGGTTCCGCGAGACCGGGGAGCTGTTTTTT. The variable domain in full, with the rest retrieved from reference TRBV9 and TRBJ2-2, is DSGVTQTPKHLITATGQRVTLRCSPRSGDLSVYWYQQSLDQGLQFLIQYYNGEERAKGNILERFSAQQFPDLHSELNLSSLELGDSALYFCASRFRETGELFFGEGSRLTVL.

This clone was detected only once. The chain couples TRBV18 to TRBJ1-2; 10 bases fit TRBD1. After removal of 2 bases from V and 8 bases from J, the junction contained 5 bases not matched to a gene. The germline CDR1 and CDR2 sequences are KGHSH and LQKENI. The CDR3 sequence is 14 residues long. The CDR3 bases are TGTGCCAGCTCACCAGGCGACAGGGGGCGAGGCTACACCTTC. It is translated as CASSPGDRGRGYTF.

The chain joins TRBV29-1 to TRBJ2-2; 10 nucleotides line up with TRBD1. The CDR3 consists of 15 residues. Germline V gene lookup returns CDR1 SQVTM and CDR2 ANQGSEA. The V gene end was trimmed by 4 bases and the J gene end by 6 bases; junction bases not matched to a gene: 8. The CDR3 protein is CSVAGGQGKSGELFF. CDR3 nucleotide sequence: TGCAGCGTTGCGGGGGGACAGGGGAAGTCCGGGGAGCTGTTTTTT.